This note documents a single T cell receptor beta chain sequence. Antigen specificity is unknown. Here immunoSEQ multiplex PCR was the method, and the copy in TCRdb shows in-frame clones only, minus some. This repertoire shows fewer than 40,000 clones, around 82% found once; its top ten account for about 30%. Per germline, CDR1 ENHRY and CDR2 SYGVKD. CDR3 length: 15 amino acids. Trimming took 6 bases from V and 0 from J, leaving 9 bases between them. This record belongs to a study of a mutant IDH1 vaccine in newly diagnosed glioma. Time point noted: week 47, end of study. What each vaccine dose contained was 300 ug of mutant IDH1 20-mer peptide, accompanied by topical imiquimod. The patients were given eight vaccinations, one each in weeks 1, 3, 5, 7, 11, 15, 19 and 23.

The receptor comes from a young man with glioma. The rearrangement links TRBV10-3 to TRBJ1-6; D perhaps matches TRBD1 (5 bases). This sample comprised PBMCs, obtained from a glioma patient whose treatment included an IDH1 peptide vaccine. The CDR3 DNA reads TGTGCCATCAGCCGGGACCGCTCCTATAATTCACCCCTCCACTTT. Translating gives CAISRDRSYNSPLHF.